This T cell receptor beta chain comes out of a study of OX40 agonist ivuxolimab in advanced cancers. Whole-study context: Antecedent anti-PD-1, anti-PD-L1 or anti-CTLA-4 therapy was permissible, with under 50% having received some. Study-wide results and caveats: Blood T cells, both CD4+ and CD8+, expanded clonally by week 6 at 0.1 to 3.0 mg/kg.

Assay used: immunoSEQ multiplex PCR; TCRdb lists only in-frame clones, some missing. Among some 50,000 clones listed, about 88% were seen once. Patients were ineligible given autoimmune disease history or systemic immunosuppression. V lost 4 bases and J 4 bases, leaving 10 bases between the germline ends. CDR1 and CDR2 from the germline V gene are KGHSH and LQKENI. The CDR3 has 13 amino acids. Regarding this clone: No antigen is known for it.

The receptor was derived from an adult with an advanced solid tumor such as melanoma, head and neck, liver or kidney cancer. The chain employs TRBV18 and TRBJ2-5; unclear D gene. The source material was CD4+ or CD8+ T cells sorted from blood, sampled in a trial of the OX40 agonist ivuxolimab. Here the CDR3 DNA reads TGTGCCAGCTCACTACAGCGAGGAGAGACCCAGTACTTC. Encoded protein: CASSLQRGETQYF.